These T cell receptor beta chains were read from a single sample in a study of stem cell transplantation in POMP-related autoinflammatory disease. Method: immunoSEQ multiplex PCR; TCRdb's copy keeps in-frame clones and lacks some. This sample has some 70,000 clones, with approximately 90% found just once. Sequenced material: CD4+ T cells from PBMCs, taken after stem cell transplantation. These receptor sequences come from a human patient with POMP-related autoinflammation and immune dysregulation (PRAID). Some T cells may be provided by the graft donor. The CDR3 runs from the conserved cysteine through the conserved F or W. The order of the fields is V gene, CDR3 protein.

V: TRBV28
CDR3: CASTLGDRIKDTQYF

V: TRBV6-5
CDR3: CASRKGSNQPQHF

V: TRBV29-1
CDR3: CSVIQDTANEKLFF

V: TRBV7-2
CDR3: CASSTIVRAYNEQFF

V: TRBV2
CDR3: CASRKVGDGKLFF

V: TRBV4-1
CDR3: CASSPGTSYTYEQYF

V: TRBV5-1
CDR3: CASSTGTNEQYF

V: TRBV19
CDR3: CASSPAGAPIGSYEQYF

V: TRBV2
CDR3: CASCDRGLSNEKLFF

V: TRBV19
CDR3: CASRSNEKLFF

V: TRBV27
CDR3: CASSFTGTGSGTEAFF

V: TRBV19
CDR3: CASSIQRGSNYGYTF

V: TRBV2
CDR3: CASSDRVDSPLHF

V: TRBV5-4
CDR3: CASSFDRLQPQHF

V: TRBV7-8
CDR3: CASRRSRVAGAVDTQYF

V: TRBV7-9
CDR3: CASSEPTGNTEAFF

V: TRBV5-4
CDR3: CASSLGQGRGETQYF

V: TRBV10-1
CDR3: CASSSGLAGSYEQYF

V: TRBV28
CDR3: CASSWDSNQPQHF

V: TRBV10-3
CDR3: CAISYRGASYEQYF

V: TRBV10-2
CDR3: CASSGGLGETQYF

V: TRBV4-2
CDR3: CASSQDLRENTEAFF

V: TRBV6-5
CDR3: CASSYPSGTGGETQYF

V: TRBV5-1
CDR3: CASSGTGGRAETQYF

V: TRBV6-5
CDR3: CASSRDSNYGYTF

V: TRBV5-1
CDR3: CASSLGGGSNQPQHF

V: TRBV7-6
CDR3: CASSILTRGTNEKLFF

V: TRBV7-2
CDR3: CASSLAELNEQFF

V: TRBV5-1
CDR3: CASSSDSGDTGELFF

V: TRBV6-5
CDR3: CASRTTGLTDTQYF

V: TRBV7-8
CDR3: CASSLGRTPGQPQHF

V: TRBV29-1
CDR3: CSAGQSEKLFF

V: TRBV3-1/TRBV3-2
CDR3: CASSPKFDRSTDTQYF